The next 5 T cell receptor beta chains were all read from a single sample in a study of blood T cell repertoires in COVID-19. Data came from immunoSEQ multiplex PCR; TCRdb stores just in-frame clones and leaves some out. The sample holds around 100,000 clones, roughly nine tenths seen once. The sample comprised peripheral blood. The receptors were gathered from a woman aged 50 to 65 with COVID-19, enrolled during active disease.

J is TRBJ1-5 and V is TRBV2; possible D gene TRBD1, 6 bases. CDR3 length equals 13 residues. Trimming removed 6 bases from V and 6 bases from J, with 12 bases in between. CDR1 and CDR2 (germline): SNHLY, FYNNEI. CDR3 sequence: CASSRGFTQPQHF. The CDR3 DNA is TGTGCCAGCAGCAGGGGATTCACTCAGCCCCAGCATTTT. Full variable domain (rest looked up from reference TRBV2 and TRBJ1-5): EPEVTQTPSHQVTQMGQEVILRCVPISNHLYFYWYRQILGQKVEFLVSFYNNEISEKSEIFDDQFSVERPDGSNFTLKIRSTKLEDSAMYFCASSRGFTQPQHFGDGTRLSIL.

This clone was detected only once. The chain links TRBV7-9 to TRBJ2-3, with unresolved D. This CDR3 has 14 residues. Germline V lookup: CDR1 SEHNR, CDR2 FQNEAQ (reference sequence). With 6 bases removed from V and 3 bases from J, the gap between germline ends came to 13 bases. The DNA for the CDR3 is TGTGCCAGCAGAAGGTTGGTGACAACAGATACGCAGTATTTT. It translates to CASRRLVTTDTQYF.

V and J are TRBV18 and TRBJ2-6; D is perhaps TRBD1 (5 bases). There are 17 residues in the CDR3. CDR1 KGHSH and CDR2 LQKENI come from the germline V gene. Between the trimmed V and J ends, which lost 6 bases and 0 bases, there was a span of 15 bases. The CDR3: CASSQEQALSGANVLTF. The CDR3 DNA reads TGTGCCAGCTCTCAGGAACAGGCGCTCTCTGGGGCCAACGTCCTGACTTTC.

This clone was recorded a few times. The rearrangement links TRBV6-5 to TRBJ2-7; 9 positions agree with TRBD1. Germline CDR1 and CDR2: MNHEY and SVGAGI. The CDR3 contains 14 residues. The V segment lost 6 bases and the J segment 3 bases; nucleotides outside the gene matches: 6. The CDR3 region has the DNA TGTGCCAGCAGAACTACGACAGGGGGCTACGAGCAGTACTTC. Residues: CASRTTTGGYEQYF.

The rearrangement uses TRBV5-1 and TRBJ1-1, with D perhaps TRBD1 (5 bases). The CDR3 has 13 residues. V gave up 0 bases and J gave up 8 bases, with 11 bases separating them. Germline V gene lookup returns CDR1 SGHRS and CDR2 YFSETQ. The CDR3 loop is CASSLVGGAEAFF. For the CDR3, the DNA is TGCGCCAGCAGCTTGGTAGGAGGGGCGGAAGCTTTCTTT.